These 22 T cell receptor beta chains came from one sample sequenced in a study of radiotherapy plus CTLA-4 blockade in lung cancer. Assay used: immunoSEQ multiplex PCR; TCRdb lists only in-frame clones, some missing. The repertoire consists of around 40,000 clones, with 65% to 75% occurring once and the leading ten covering roughly 10%. The material was peripheral blood, obtained from a patient treated with radiotherapy plus ipilimumab. These receptors were collected from a human donor with non-small cell lung cancer who had stable disease on radiotherapy plus ipilimumab.

The table lists this clone with a count of one. The chain combines TRBV4-3 with TRBJ2-5, with 10 bases aligning to TRBD2. The CDR3 runs 15 residues. Germline V gene lookup returns CDR1 LGHNA and CDR2 YSLEER. Trimming at V came to 4 bases and at J to 3 bases, leaving 5 bases not matched to a gene. The CDR3 bases are TGCGCCAGCAGCCCCGCCGGACTAGCGGAAGAGACCCAGTACTTC. Amino acids: CASSPAGLAEETQYF.

This clone was seen only a few times. The V and J genes are TRBV6-1 and TRBJ2-1; D is possibly TRBD1 (6 bases). From germline, CDR1 is MNHNS and CDR2 SASEGT. The CDR3 extends over 12 amino acids. Trimming shortened V by 10 bases and J by 6 bases, and 13 bases separated the two germline ends. The CDR3 region is CATKQGFNEQFF. In nucleotides, the CDR3 is TGTGCCACCAAGCAGGGGTTCAATGAGCAGTTCTTC.

The chain combines TRBV4-1 with TRBJ1-2; D may be TRBD1 (6 bases). CDR1 is MGHRA and CDR2 is YSYEKL in the germline V gene. Trimming pared 4 bases from V and 2 bases from J, leaving 14 bases between. CDR3 length equals 15 residues. In nucleotides, the CDR3 is TGCGCCAGCAGCCGAGGAGGACAGAGGAACTATGGCTACACCTTC. This gives the protein CASSRGGQRNYGYTF.

This rearrangement joins TRBV4-1 to TRBJ1-1; a weak D match, TRBD1 (5 bases). Trimming took 5 bases from V and 1 from J, leaving 8 bases between them. The CDR3 is made up of 13 amino acids. Looked up from germline, CDR1 is MGHRA and CDR2 is YSYEKL. CDR3: CASSVQENTEAFF. The CDR3 DNA sequence: TGCGCCAGCAGCGTACAGGAGAACACTGAAGCTTTCTTT.

In this sample, this clone turned up a few times. The V call is TRBV5-6, the J call TRBJ2-7; 7 bases align to TRBD2. This CDR3 comprises 15 residues. The trim removed 3 bases at V and 1 base at J, leaving 7 bases unmatched. The germline gives CDR1 SGHDT, CDR2 YYEEEE. CDR3 nucleotide sequence: TGTGCCAGCAGCTCCGGCGGGGGAAAGTCCTACGAGCAGTACTTC. This codes for CASSSGGGKSYEQYF.

The rearrangement links TRBV5-1 to TRBJ2-7; D call uncertain. Germline CDR1 and CDR2: SGHRS and YFSETQ. The CDR3 has 14 amino acids. Trimming removed 4 bases at V and 1 base at J, with 12 bases between. CDR3 residues: CASSPTTGSYEQYF. The CDR3 DNA reads as TGCGCCAGCAGCCCGACGACTGGGTCCTACGAGCAGTACTTC.

The chain combines TRBV19 with TRBJ2-4; D remains unclear. Trimming shortened V by 4 bases and J by 0 bases, and 7 bases separated the two germline ends. The V gene's germline CDR1 is LNHDA and CDR2 SQIVND (reference sequence). CDR3 size: 14 residues. The CDR3 DNA is TGTGCCAGTAGTACGAGTTTAGCCAAAAACATTCAGTACTTC. This translates into CASSTSLAKNIQYF.

The chain has TRBV5-1 and TRBJ2-1, with D tentatively TRBD2 (5 bases). CDR3 length: 16 residues. The V end lost 4 bases, the J end lost 3 bases, and 17 bases lay between the germline ends. Per germline, CDR1 SGHRS and CDR2 YFSETQ. The CDR3 here is CASSQVQAGGYNEQFF. DNA for the CDR3: TGCGCCAGCAGCCAAGTCCAGGCGGGTGGCTACAATGAGCAGTTCTTC.

The chain is built from TRBV5-1 and TRBJ1-6; no clear D gene. V shed 0 bases and J shed 0 bases, with 10 bases lying between them. The CDR3 consists of 17 residues. Germline CDR1 and CDR2: SGHRS and YFSETQ. The CDR3 region is CASSLVGPSSYNSPLHF. Here the CDR3 DNA reads TGCGCCAGCAGCTTGGTCGGTCCAAGCTCCTATAATTCACCCCTCCACTTT.

The genes are TRBV2 and TRBJ1-5; D unclear. Trimming cost V 6 bases and J 3 bases, with 9 bases left between them. The germline gives CDR1 SNHLY, CDR2 FYNNEI. This CDR3 contains 13 residues. DNA of the CDR3: TGTGCCAGCAGATACAGCTACAATCAGCCCCAGCATTTT. Its translation is CASRYSYNQPQHF.

Of note for this clone: A junction end diverges from the germline sequence, so it may reflect a read error. This chain links TRBV10-2 with TRBJ1-2; 7 positions match TRBD1. The CDR3 consists of 12 residues. CDR1 is WSHSY and CDR2 is SAAADI in the germline V gene. CDR3 loop: CAISEGQDGYTF. The CDR3, as DNA: TGTGCCATCAGTGAAGGACAGGATGGCTACACCTTC.

V and J are TRBV5-1 and TRBJ2-5; 7 positions match TRBD1. CDR1 is SGHRS and CDR2 is YFSETQ in the germline V gene. V shed 3 bases, J shed 4 bases, and the junction held 6 bases outside the gene matches. The CDR3 is made up of 14 amino acids. CDR3 sequence reads: CASSSPGQLETQYF. In nucleotides, the CDR3 is TGCGCCAGCAGCTCCCCGGGACAGTTAGAGACCCAGTACTTC.

The V call is TRBV19, the J call TRBJ1-5, with 8 bases lining up with TRBD1. The CDR3 is made up of 13 amino acids. Germline V gene lookup returns CDR1 LNHDA and CDR2 SQIVND (reference sequence). The trim removed 6 bases at V and 4 bases at J, leaving 2 bases unmatched. The CDR3 nucleotides are TGTGCCAGTAGGAACAGGGGGAATCAGCCCCAGCATTTT. Its protein is CASRNRGNQPQHF.

This chain joins TRBV10-3 and TRBJ2-2, with D possibly being TRBD1 (6 bases). There are 16 residues in the CDR3. Trimming removed 1 base at V and 2 bases at J, with 11 bases between. CDR1 is ENHRY and CDR2 is SYGVKD in the germline V gene. CDR3 coding DNA: TGTGCCATCAGTGAGTATGGACAGAGAAACACCGGGGAGCTGTTTTTT. Translated: CAISEYGQRNTGELFF.

This chain connects TRBV5-6 to TRBJ1-1, with D unresolved. This CDR3 is built from 13 residues. Germline assignment: CDR1 SGHDT and CDR2 YYEEEE. Trimming removed 6 bases from V and 1 base from J, with 10 bases in between. The CDR3: CASTAAENTEAFF. In DNA form, the CDR3 reads TGTGCCAGCACCGCGGCGGAGAACACTGAAGCTTTCTTT.

The rearrangement links TRBV29-1 to TRBJ2-6; no definite D call. The germline gives CDR1 SQVTM, CDR2 ANQGSEA. Trimming pared 6 bases from V and 0 bases from J, leaving 6 bases between. This CDR3 is built from 13 residues. CDR3 sequence: CSVGDSGANVLTF. CDR3 nucleotide sequence: TGCAGCGTCGGAGACTCTGGGGCCAACGTCCTGACTTTC.

This chain joins TRBV11-3 and TRBJ1-1; 11 bases agree with TRBD1. This CDR3 is built from 18 residues. Unmatched junction bases numbered 11, after V lost 5 bases and J lost 0 bases. In germline, CDR1 is SGHNT, CDR2 YENEEA. This CDR3 is CASSPWTGGAGMNTEAFF. The DNA for the CDR3 is TGTGCCAGCAGCCCCTGGACAGGGGGCGCCGGGATGAACACTGAAGCTTTCTTT.

The chain employs TRBV12-5 and TRBJ2-5, with D tentatively TRBD2 (7 bases). V was cut by 9 bases and J by 5 bases, with 22 bases left in between. From germline, CDR1 is LGHNT and CDR2 FRNRAP. The CDR3 contains 15 residues. In nucleotides, the CDR3 is TGTGCTAGCACCAAGGAGGGGGGGCGGTCTGAGACCCAGTACTTC. Its protein is CASTKEGGRSETQYF.

With respect to this clone: The same CDR3 can be traced to other DNA sequences in this sample. CDR3 in amino acids: CASSVEGGFSYEQYF. The CDR3 DNA sequence: TGTGCCAGCAGCGTAGAAGGCGGATTCTCCTACGAGCAGTACTTC. The chain couples TRBV7-9 to TRBJ2-7; the D is unclear. Trimming shortened V by 5 bases and J by 0 bases, and 14 bases separated the two germline ends. This CDR3 has 15 amino acids. CDR1 and CDR2 from the germline V gene are SEHNR and FQNEAQ (reference sequence).

This clone was seen once. This sequence joins TRBV2 and TRBJ2-7, with 9 bases aligning to TRBD1. Germline values: CDR1 SNHLY, CDR2 FYNNEI. The CDR3 sequence is 15 residues long. V shed 6 bases, J shed 4 bases, and the junction held 10 bases outside the gene matches. The DNA for the CDR3 is TGTGCCAGCAGGGGTGGGGACAGGGCTCGTTACGAGCAGTACTTC. This sequence encodes CASRGGDRARYEQYF.

CDR3 loop: CASSQDSMSYQPQHF. In nucleotides, the CDR3 is TGCGCCAGCAGCCAAGATAGTATGAGCTATCAGCCCCAGCATTTT. The gene calls are TRBV4-1 and TRBJ1-5; D is ambiguous. This CDR3 comprises 15 residues. Trimming left V 0 bases short and J 5 bases short, with 11 bases between. Germline V lookup: CDR1 MGHRA, CDR2 YSYEKL.

This chain joins TRBV7-9 and TRBJ1-5; a possible D gene is TRBD1 (5 bases). This CDR3 region has 19 residues. CDR1 and CDR2 from the germline V gene are SEHNR and FQNEAQ (reference sequence). V lost 4 bases to trimming and J lost 0 bases, with 22 bases between them. DNA of the CDR3: TGTGCCAGCAGCTATGCTCATGGGGCAGCTAGTTATAGCAATCAGCCCCAGCATTTT. Translated, it gives CASSYAHGAASYSNQPQHF. The full variable domain, its missing parts supplied by reference TRBV7-9 and TRBJ1-5, is DTGVSQNPRHKITKRGQNVTFRCDPISEHNRLYWYRQTLGQGPEFLTYFQNEAQLEKSRLLSDRFSAERPKGSFSTLEIQRTEQGDSAMYLCASSYAHGAASYSNQPQHFGDGTRLSIL.